These 21 T cell receptor beta chains were all obtained from the same sample, sequenced in a study of patients and donors after allogeneic stem cell transplantation. TCRdb itself ran the RT-PCR reads through MiXCR, one entry per CDR3 protein. The sample shows 900,000 to 1,000,000 distinct CDR3 sequences, about 20% of them seen only once. The specimen sequenced was blood, either unsorted or a sorted T cell fraction (not recorded which). All receptors come from a human donor who was either an allogeneic HSCT recipient or a stem cell or donor lymphocyte infusion donor (not recorded which). It is not recorded whose cells these are; they may come from a transplant donor.

The chain links TRBV20-1 to TRBJ2-7; 10 bases are shared with TRBD2. Germline V lookup: CDR1 DFQATT, CDR2 SNEGSKA (reference sequence). The ends lost 1 base at V and 2 bases at J; junction bases unmatched: 8. The CDR3 consists of 16 residues. The CDR3 coding sequence is TGCAGTGCTAGAGGCCAGCGGGAGGGCCTAACCTACGAGCAGTACTTC. Its protein product is CSARGQREGLTYEQYF.

The chain has TRBV9 and TRBJ2-1; 11 bases fit TRBD2. The CDR3 length is 17 residues. V trimming: 4 bases; J trimming: 10 bases; junction bases outside the gene matches: 16. In germline, CDR1 is SGDLS, CDR2 YYNGEE. The CDR3 coding sequence is TGTGCCAGCAGCACCTCTAGCGGGGGGTTGGGTTTTAGAGAGCAGTTCTTC. Translated: CASSTSSGGLGFREQFF.

The chain uses TRBV10-3 and TRBJ2-1; TRBD2 matches 7 bases. Germline V gene sequence: CDR1 ENHRY, CDR2 SYGVKD. The V and J ends lost 6 bases and 4 bases, in that order; junction bases with no gene match: 3. There are 13 residues in the CDR3. CDR3: CAIRGGNYNEQFF. The CDR3 nucleotides are TGTGCCATCAGGGGGGGGAATTACAATGAGCAGTTCTTC.

The chain links TRBV6-1 to TRBJ1-5; tentatively, D is TRBD1 (5 bases). The germline V gene has CDR1 MNHNS and CDR2 SASEGT. Deletions cut 1 base from V and 6 bases from J, with 7 bases between. This CDR3 contains 13 residues. Written as DNA, the CDR3 is TGTGCCAGCAGTGAAGGGGGGGTTCAGCCCCAGCATTTT. Translated, it gives CASSEGGVQPQHF.

This clonotype was recorded many times. The chain uses TRBV29-1 and TRBJ2-3; TRBD2 agrees at 11 bases. CDR1 and CDR2 (germline): SQVTM, ANQGSEA. The CDR3 extends over 15 amino acids. V shed 7 bases and J 2 bases; nucleotides not matched to a gene: 8. CDR3 sequence (DNA): TGCAGCGCCATTCTAGCGGGAGGCCCCACAGATACGCAGTATTTT. Translating gives CSAILAGGPTDTQYF.

A few counts support this clonotype. V is TRBV12-5 and J is TRBJ2-2, with a possible D match to TRBD1 (5 bases). Per the germline V gene, CDR1 is LGHNT and CDR2 is FRNRAP. The CDR3 sequence is 15 residues long. Trimming pared 1 base from V and 5 bases from J, leaving 11 bases between. CDR3 sequence reads: CASGLGQFDTGELFF. The CDR3 DNA reads as TGTGCTAGTGGTTTGGGACAGTTCGATACCGGGGAGCTGTTTTTT.

The chain is built from TRBV30 and TRBJ2-5; no definite D call. The CDR3 is made up of 14 amino acids. The germline V gene encodes CDR1 GTSNPN and CDR2 SVGIG (reference sequence). V was pared by 0 bases and J by 1 base, with 9 bases between. The CDR3 is CAWSVWNIQETQYF. The CDR3 coding sequence is TGTGCCTGGAGTGTCTGGAACATCCAAGAGACCCAGTACTTC.

The rearrangement joins TRBV5-8 to TRBJ2-1, with TRBD2 matching 12 bases. J lost 2 bases, V lost 5 bases, and 5 bases had no gene match. Per the germline V gene, CDR1 is SGHTS and CDR2 is YDEGEE. The CDR3 covers 16 residues. DNA of the CDR3: TGTGCCAGCAGAGTGTCTAGCGGGAGGGCCTACAATGAGCAGTTCTTC. Translating it yields CASRVSSGRAYNEQFF.

This clonotype was recorded at least ten times. The genes are TRBV18 and TRBJ1-1; D is undetermined. Germline lookup yields CDR1 KGHSH and CDR2 LQKENI. This CDR3 is built from 13 residues. V was cut by 8 bases and J by 1 base, with 11 bases left in between. The CDR3 coding sequence is TGTGCCAGCAGTCCCGAGGGGAACACTGAAGCTTTCTTT. This translates into CASSPEGNTEAFF.

This sequence joins TRBV15 and TRBJ1-5, with TRBD1 matching over 9 bases. In germline, CDR1 is LNHNV, CDR2 YYDKDF (reference sequence). This CDR3 comprises 17 residues. The trim removed 4 bases at V and 0 bases at J, leaving 7 bases unmatched. In nucleotides, the CDR3 is TGTGCCACCAGCACCGGGACAGGGTTTTCTAGCAATCAGCCCCAGCATTTT. Translation: CATSTGTGFSSNQPQHF.

This clonotype was recorded a few times. The chain links TRBV4-3 to TRBJ1-1; D not resolved. The CDR3 is made up of 13 amino acids. V lost 1 base to trimming and J lost 1 base, with 4 bases between them. Per germline, CDR1 LGHNA and CDR2 YSLEER. The CDR3 bases are TGCGCCAGCAGCCAAGCAGCGAACACTGAAGCTTTCTTT. Amino acids: CASSQAANTEAFF.

This clonotype was seen repeatedly, ten times or more. V gene TRBV12-3 or TRBV12-4 combines with J gene TRBJ2-2; no firm D call. CDR3 length equals 13 residues. Trimming pared 11 bases from V and 0 bases from J, leaving 10 bases between. CDR3 sequence (DNA): TGTGCCCTCTTGGCTGCGAACACCGGGGAGCTGTTTTTT. This translates into CALLAANTGELFF.

The V and J genes are TRBV12-3 or TRBV12-4 and TRBJ2-7; no firm D call. The V end lost 1 base, the J end lost 5 bases, and 12 bases lay between the germline ends. This CDR3 is built from 14 residues. CDR3 sequence: CASSLVTGLHEQYF. DNA for the CDR3: TGTGCCAGCAGTTTAGTAACCGGTCTCCACGAGCAGTACTTC.

This clonotype was seen more than once but under ten times. This rearrangement joins TRBV12-3 or TRBV12-4 to TRBJ2-4, with D tentatively TRBD1 (5 bases). Trimming shortened V by 4 bases and J by 2 bases, and 12 bases separated the two germline ends. CDR3 length: 15 amino acids. The CDR3 loop reads CASSYGHETKNIQYF. In nucleotides, the CDR3 is TGTGCCAGCAGTTATGGACACGAGACCAAAAACATTCAGTACTTC.

The chain has TRBV10-3 and TRBJ1-2; 8 bases agree with TRBD1. Trimming at V came to 0 bases and at J to 5 bases, leaving 8 bases not matched to a gene. This CDR3 contains 16 residues. Germline CDR1 is ENHRY and CDR2 is SYGVKD. The CDR3 DNA is TGTGCCATCAGTGAGTCAGGACAGGGAGTGGGATATGGCTACACCTTC. As protein: CAISESGQGVGYGYTF.

In this sample, this clonotype turned up a few times. The gene calls are TRBV5-1 and TRBJ2-3, with TRBD2 matching over 9 bases. The V gene's germline CDR1 is SGHRS and CDR2 YFSETQ. The CDR3 totals 15 residues. J lost 2 bases, V lost 5 bases, and 6 bases had no gene match. The CDR3 loop is CASRTWTSATDTQYF. The CDR3 DNA sequence: TGCGCCAGCAGGACCTGGACTAGCGCCACAGATACGCAGTATTTT.

In this sample, this clonotype turned up once. V gene TRBV30 combines with J gene TRBJ2-4, with D possibly being TRBD2 (5 bases). Looked up from germline, CDR1 is GTSNPN and CDR2 is SVGIG (reference sequence). Trimming took off 7 bases at V and 2 bases at J, with 12 bases between the two ends. The CDR3 contains 13 residues. In DNA form, the CDR3 reads TGTGCCTTGAGGGCAATGTCCAAAAACATTCAGTACTTC. Translated, it gives CALRAMSKNIQYF. The whole variable domain, remainder taken from reference TRBV30 and TRBJ2-4, is SQTIHQWPATLVQPVGSPLSLECTVEGTSNPNLYWYRQAAGRGLQLLFYSVGIGQISSEVPQNLSASRPQDRQFILSSKKLLLSDSGFYLCALRAMSKNIQYFGAGTRLSVL.

The J gene is TRBJ1-1, the V gene TRBV12-3 or TRBV12-4; 9 nucleotides agree with TRBD1. The CDR3 contains 16 residues. V trimming: 7 bases; J trimming: 0 bases; junction bases outside the gene matches: 9. The CDR3 loop is CASTRGQGSLNTEAFF. Here the CDR3 DNA reads TGTGCCAGCACCCGAGGACAGGGGTCTCTGAACACTGAAGCTTTCTTT.

The table lists this clonotype with a few counts. This chain joins TRBV6-1 and TRBJ2-5; 16 nucleotides align to TRBD2. Trimming at V came to 6 bases and at J to 3 bases, leaving 4 bases not matched to a gene. The CDR3 extends over 16 amino acids. The germline gives CDR1 MNHNS, CDR2 SASEGT. The CDR3 here is CASSWGLAGGEETQYF. In DNA form, the CDR3 reads TGTGCCAGCAGCTGGGGACTAGCGGGAGGGGAAGAGACCCAGTACTTC.

This clonotype was found a few times. The V call is TRBV12-3 or TRBV12-4, the J call TRBJ1-2, with D possibly being TRBD1 (6 bases). Deletions cut 3 bases from V and 0 bases from J, with 11 bases between. This CDR3 has 15 residues. As DNA, the CDR3 is TGTGCCAGCAGTTTGGCAGGGGCCCCTAACTATGGCTACACCTTC. As protein: CASSLAGAPNYGYTF.

The chain employs TRBV5-1 and TRBJ2-7; TRBD2 agrees at 7 bases. The ends lost 5 bases at V and 5 bases at J; junction bases unmatched: 16. The CDR3 covers 16 residues. The germline V gene has CDR1 SGHRS and CDR2 YFSETQ. CDR3 amino acids: CASRGGGSNAPHEQYF. In DNA, the CDR3 is TGCGCCAGCAGGGGTGGCGGGAGCAACGCCCCCCACGAGCAGTACTTC.